This entry is about one TCR beta chain. Its antigen is still unknown. No much larger clone is present one base from it, and per-base qualities are unavailable. The sample comes from a study of PD-L1 blockade in urothelial cancer (dated by TCRdb to between 2016 and 2019). For context, the study as a whole: All patients started therapy around 2014 and received atezolizumab 1,200 mg intravenously every 3 weeks. About 90% of the 29 patients were identified as males with urothelial cancer of bladder origin, and a prior smoking history was reported by 18 of 29 patients. An ECOG performance status of 0 or 1 was recorded for the patients, and 0 to 3 prior chemotherapy regimens had been received by the patients. Blood samples were analyzed at two time points: 3 weeks after treatment start (second dose) and 6 weeks after treatment start. A median of around 150,000 T cells and approximately 86,000 unique TCRs was obtained from blood samples, and a median clonality of 0.080 was observed. The study, an exploratory multi-omic analysis, examined somatic, immune and clinical correlates of response to PD-L1 blockade with atezolizumab in urothelial cancer. Pretreatment tumor samples, along with matched peripheral blood serially collected before and after atezolizumab treatment, were subjected to TCR sequencing. Durable clinical benefit was defined as progression-free survival longer than 6 months, and TCR features were also tested against progression-free and overall survival. In the same patients, pretreatment tumors underwent whole exome sequencing and RNA sequencing in addition to TCR sequencing. Durable clinical benefit was achieved by nine patients but not by the remaining 20. Just over 28 patients had pretreatment blood TCR-seq, about 25 had at least one posttreatment blood collection, and about 25 had tumor TCR-seq.

CDR1 is given as SGHTA and CDR2 as FQGNSA, both from the germline V gene. Its CDR3 holds 13 amino acids, cysteine through phenylalanine. The kept DNA is CDR3 alone, 39 bases in frame from the first base. For this chain, trimming is 7 bases at the V end and 2 bases at the J end, and the number of junction bases without a gene match is 4. Synthetic TCR analog templates were spiked into each PCR so that absolute template abundance could be estimated from read counts. TCRbeta CDR3 regions were amplified from genomic DNA with bias-controlled V and J gene primers using the immunoSEQ assay. Sequencing of rearranged TCRbeta segments was done at approximately 20X coverage. On the study's bioinformatics: Sequencing errors were corrected by clustering, and CDR3s were annotated against IMGT so that V, D and J genes could be assigned. Downstream analyses used only productive TCRbeta rearrangements, leaving out any out-of-frame or stop-codon sequences. To compute clonality, Shannon entropy was normalized by the log of the number of unique productive sequences and then subtracted from one. Clones differing between time points or between blood and tumor were identified using Fisher's exact test with Benjamini-Hochberg correction, with an adjusted p below 0.01 applied as the threshold. As stored in TCRdb, this immuneACCESS dataset retains in-frame rearrangements with V and J assigned. A fraction of the clones does not appear; measured against another copy, unresolved V genes explain less than half of the discrepancy, and the remainder lacks a known reason. The V and J calls and clone size were taken over from that table, and D and trimming were inferred from the DNA. The sample has just over 35,000 clones on record, approximately 80% of them singletons. The ten biggest clones cover about 10% of the sample.

In light of the paper, this sample's time point label describes: peripheral blood 6 weeks after treatment start. A total of 25 to 30 patients with locally advanced or metastatic urothelial carcinoma, treated at Memorial Sloan Kettering on a trial protocol, made up the cohort. Peripheral blood mononuclear cells were collected from each patient pretreatment and during treatment, giving between 1 and 8 total time points per patient. The Qiagen DNeasy Blood extraction kit was used to purify genomic DNA from total PBMCs and tumor samples. PBMCs were collected pretreatment and during treatment, and were isolated and stored as previously described. The paper's findings and limits, for the study overall: Among patients with durable benefit, tumor-associated TCR clones showed greater expansion in peripheral blood 3 weeks after treatment started (n = 22, p = 0.022). Small sample size (n ≈ 29) and many exploratory analyses mean the results are intended to be hypothesis-generating. Improved progression-free and overall survival was found to be associated with pretreatment peripheral blood TCR clonality below the median.

The chain is made from TRBV7-2 and TRBJ1-1, and TRBD1 aligns with 7 junction nucleotides. This TCR was recovered from a man aged 40-50 years with urothelial cancer. The source material was PBMCs, sampled around atezolizumab (anti-PD-L1) treatment. The CDR3 protein sequence reads: CASTYRGNTEAFF. The nucleotides read TGTGCCAGCACTTACAGGGGAAACACTGAAGCTTTCTTT.